This entry lists 12 T cell receptor beta chains sequenced from one sample in a study of T cell responses to AZD1222 COVID-19 vaccine. Here immunoSEQ multiplex PCR was the method, and the copy in TCRdb shows in-frame clones only, minus some. The data contain about 110,000 clones, roughly 87% of them singletons. The sequencing here drew on peripheral blood, taken on day 0 of AZD1222 vaccination. The source of these receptors is an adult in good health.

The chain uses TRBV5-6 and TRBJ2-1, with D hard to call. The V gene lost 5 bases and the J gene lost 4 bases, with 19 bases spanning the gap. CDR3 length equals 16 residues. CDR1 and CDR2 (germline): SGHDT, YYEEEE. Here the CDR3 reads CASSLSTLERYNEQFF. As DNA, the CDR3 is TGTGCCAGCAGTCTATCGACCCTGGAGCGTTACAATGAGCAGTTCTTC.

This clone was seen just once. The chain couples TRBV28 to TRBJ1-2; TRBD1 matches 11 bases. Trimming took 5 bases from V and 3 from J; bases not matched to a gene: 5. Germline V gene data show CDR1 as MDHEN and CDR2 as SYDVKM. The CDR3 spans 15 residues. For the CDR3, the DNA is TGTGCCAGCAGTCGACGGGACAGGGGGGACTATGGCTACACCTTC. It is translated as CASSRRDRGDYGYTF.

The chain is built from TRBV7-8 and TRBJ2-7; possibly TRBD1 for D (6 bases). Looked up from germline, CDR1 is SGHVS and CDR2 is FQNEAQ. CDR3 length equals 14 residues. Trimming cost V 8 bases and J 1 base, with 15 bases left between them. CDR3 region: CASGRGGTSYEQYF. Written as DNA, the CDR3 is TGTGCCAGCGGTAGAGGGGGAACTTCCTACGAGCAGTACTTC.

The chain's CDR3 is CASDPDEGNQPQHF. The CDR3 coding sequence is TGTGCCAGTGACCCGGACGAGGGCAATCAGCCCCAGCATTTT. The genes are TRBV19 and TRBJ1-5, with no clear D. In germline, CDR1 is LNHDA, CDR2 SQIVND (reference sequence). The CDR3 has 14 residues. V lost 8 bases and J lost 2, with 13 bases in between.

V is TRBV10-3 and J is TRBJ1-3; D is uncertain. The CDR3 extends over 15 amino acids. Trimming took off 4 bases at V and 2 bases at J, with 12 bases between the two ends. CDR1 ENHRY and CDR2 SYGVKD come from the germline V gene. The CDR3: CAISAPYPAGNTIYF. As DNA, the CDR3 is TGTGCCATCAGTGCCCCCTACCCGGCTGGAAACACCATATATTTT.

Turning to this clone: The germline gene is not matched at one end of the junction; a read error may be the cause. The chain employs TRBV9 and TRBJ1-2, with D perhaps TRBD1 (5 bases). This CDR3 has 13 amino acids. Germline V gene sequence: CDR1 SGDLS, CDR2 YYNGEE. The CDR3 spells CASSPGQGEILAF. The CDR3 bases are TGTGCCAGCAGCCCCGGGCAGGGTGAAATCTTAGCCTTC.

The chain uses TRBV18 and TRBJ1-5, with 10 bases fitting TRBD1. CDR3 length: 14 amino acids. Germline V gives CDR1 KGHSH, CDR2 LQKENI. The junction had 4 bases not matched to a gene; V was cut back by 5 bases and J by 6 bases. This CDR3 reads CASSSTGGSQPQHF. CDR3 DNA: TGTGCCAGCTCATCGACAGGGGGCTCTCAGCCCCAGCATTTT.

The chain couples TRBV14 to TRBJ1-6; TRBD1 aligns across 8 bases. This CDR3 spans 16 amino acids. Germline values: CDR1 SGHDN, CDR2 FVKESK. The V gene end was trimmed by 3 bases and the J gene end by 8 bases; junction bases not matched to a gene: 9. The CDR3 is CASSQRQGLLDSPLHF. As DNA, the CDR3 is TGTGCCAGCAGCCAGAGACAGGGGTTATTGGATTCACCCCTCCACTTT. Variable domain in full (rest from reference TRBV14 and TRBJ1-6): EAGVTQFPSHSVIEKGQTVTLRCDPISGHDNLYWYRRVMGKEIKFLLHFVKESKQDESGMPNNRFLAERTGGTYSTLKVQPAELEDSGVYFCASSQRQGLLDSPLHFGNGTRLTVT.

This chain links TRBV24-1 with TRBJ1-1; D remains ambiguous. The germline V and J ends were trimmed by 7 bases and 1 base, with 9 bases remaining between them. This CDR3 spans 13 amino acids. The germline gives CDR1 KGHDR, CDR2 SFDVKD. Here the CDR3 DNA reads TGTGCCACCAGCGACTGGCGGAACACTGAAGCTTTCTTT. Amino acids: CATSDWRNTEAFF.

This clone came up a few times. The chain combines TRBV1 with TRBJ2-1; TRBD1, the D gene given by the table, was not confirmed from the DNA. TRBV1 counts as a pseudogene. The CDR3 is 12 amino acids. The CDR3 is CTSSQEGRGQFF. For the CDR3, the DNA is TGCACCAGCAGCCAAGAAGGCAGGGGCCAGTTCTTC.

This clone was observed a handful of times. V and J are TRBV7-8 and TRBJ2-7; 7 nucleotides agree with TRBD2. Germline V gene data show CDR1 as SGHVS and CDR2 as FQNEAQ. V gave up 2 bases and J gave up 0 bases; unmatched junction bases: 10. This CDR3 region has 17 residues. The CDR3 DNA is TGTGCCAGCAGCTTATTGGGAGCGGGGTCACTCTCCTACGAGCAGTACTTC. Translating gives CASSLLGAGSLSYEQYF.

For the CDR3, the DNA is TGTGCCAGCAGCGGGACAGGTTTAAACTACGAGCAGTACTTC. As protein: CASSGTGLNYEQYF. The chain joins TRBV7-6 to TRBJ2-7; 8 bases fit TRBD1. Trimming at V came to 5 bases and at J to 3 bases, leaving 6 bases not matched to a gene. The CDR3 loop spans 14 amino acids. Germline V gene data show CDR1 as SGHVS and CDR2 as FNYEAQ.